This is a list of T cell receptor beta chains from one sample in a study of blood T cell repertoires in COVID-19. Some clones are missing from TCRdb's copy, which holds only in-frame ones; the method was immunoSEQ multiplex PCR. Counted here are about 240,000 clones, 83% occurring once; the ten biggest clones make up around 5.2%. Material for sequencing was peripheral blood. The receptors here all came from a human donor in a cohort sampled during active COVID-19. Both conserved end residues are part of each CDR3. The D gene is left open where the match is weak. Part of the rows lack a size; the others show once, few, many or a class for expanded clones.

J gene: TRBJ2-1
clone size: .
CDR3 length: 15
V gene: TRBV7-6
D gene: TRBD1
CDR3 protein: CASSLQGGQDNEQFF
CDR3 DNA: TGTGCCAGCAGCTTACAAGGGGGCCAGGACAATGAGCAGTTCTTC

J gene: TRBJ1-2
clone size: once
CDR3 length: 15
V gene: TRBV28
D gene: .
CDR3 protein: CASSFPGEGNYGYTF
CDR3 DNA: TGTGCCAGCAGTTTCCCAGGGGAGGGTAACTATGGCTACACCTTC

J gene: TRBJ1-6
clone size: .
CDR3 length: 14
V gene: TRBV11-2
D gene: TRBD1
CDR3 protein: CASSRDRAASPLHF
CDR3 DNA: TGTGCCAGCAGCCGGGACAGGGCGGCTTCACCCCTCCACTTT

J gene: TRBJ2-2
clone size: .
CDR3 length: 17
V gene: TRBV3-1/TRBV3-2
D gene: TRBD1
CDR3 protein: CASRHIWDRGRTGELFF
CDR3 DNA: TGTGCCAGCAGACACATTTGGGACAGGGGGCGAACCGGGGAGCTGTTTTTT

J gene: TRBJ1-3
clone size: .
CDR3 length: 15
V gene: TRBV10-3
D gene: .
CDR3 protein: CAITKDGSSGNTIYF
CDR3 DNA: TGTGCCATCACAAAGGACGGGAGCTCTGGAAACACCATATATTTT

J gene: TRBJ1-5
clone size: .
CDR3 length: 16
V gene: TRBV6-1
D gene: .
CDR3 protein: CASSESRGADVQPQHF
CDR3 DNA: TGTGCCAGCAGTGAATCGCGGGGGGCAGATGTTCAGCCCCAGCATTTT

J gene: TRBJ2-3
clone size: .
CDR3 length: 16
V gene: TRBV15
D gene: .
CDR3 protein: CATSRGRTGSTDTQYF
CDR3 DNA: TGTGCCACCAGCAGAGGGCGTACGGGTAGCACAGATACGCAGTATTTT

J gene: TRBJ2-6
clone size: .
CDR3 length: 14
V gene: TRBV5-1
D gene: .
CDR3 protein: CASRSGSGANVLTF
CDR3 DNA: TGCGCCAGCAGGAGCGGGTCAGGGGCCAACGTCCTGACTTTC

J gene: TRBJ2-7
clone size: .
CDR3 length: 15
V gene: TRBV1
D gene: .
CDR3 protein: CTSSQEVAGLYEQYF
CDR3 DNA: TGCACCAGCAGCCAAGAAGTAGCGGGCCTCTACGAGCAGTACTTC

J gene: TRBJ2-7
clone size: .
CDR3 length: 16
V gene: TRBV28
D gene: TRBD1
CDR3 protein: CASTSGGTDRYYEQYF
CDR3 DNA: TGTGCCAGCACCTCGGGTGGGACAGATAGATACTACGAGCAGTACTTC

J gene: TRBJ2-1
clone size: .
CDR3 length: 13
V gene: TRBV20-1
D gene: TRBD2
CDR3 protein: CSASRNSGDEQFF
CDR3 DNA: TGCAGTGCTAGTCGTAATAGCGGGGATGAGCAGTTCTTC

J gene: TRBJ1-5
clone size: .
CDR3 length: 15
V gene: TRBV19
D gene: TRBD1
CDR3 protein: CASSRPGQTNQPQHF
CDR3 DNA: TGTGCCAGTAGTCGGCCGGGACAGACAAATCAGCCCCAGCATTTT

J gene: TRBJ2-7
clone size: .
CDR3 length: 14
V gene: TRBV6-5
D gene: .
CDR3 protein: CASSYEGDGYEQYF
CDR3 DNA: TGTGCCAGCAGTTACGAAGGGGATGGCTACGAGCAGTACTTC

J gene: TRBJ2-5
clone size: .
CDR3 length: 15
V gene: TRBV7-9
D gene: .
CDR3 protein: CASSLGDRDQETQYF
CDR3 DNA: TGTGCCAGCAGCTTAGGAGACAGAGACCAAGAGACCCAGTACTTC

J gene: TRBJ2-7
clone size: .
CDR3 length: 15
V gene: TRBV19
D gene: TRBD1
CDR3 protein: CASSPRGQSSYEQYF
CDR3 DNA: TGTGCCAGTAGCCCAAGGGGACAGTCCTCCTACGAGCAGTACTTC

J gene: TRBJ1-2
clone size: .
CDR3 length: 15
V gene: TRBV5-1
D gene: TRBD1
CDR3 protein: CASSTISGGAGGYTF
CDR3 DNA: TGCGCCAGCAGCACGATCTCAGGGGGCGCAGGTGGCTACACCTTC

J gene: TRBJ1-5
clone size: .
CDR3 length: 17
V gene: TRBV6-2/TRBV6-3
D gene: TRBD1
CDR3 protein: CASSYKQGGVSNQPQHF
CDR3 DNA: TGTGCCAGCAGTTATAAACAGGGGGGTGTCAGCAATCAGCCCCAGCATTTT

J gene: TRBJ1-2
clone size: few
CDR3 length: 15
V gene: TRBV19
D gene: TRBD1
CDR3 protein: CASSPDRGRNYGYTF
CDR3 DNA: TGTGCCAGTAGTCCCGACAGGGGGAGAAACTATGGCTACACCTTC

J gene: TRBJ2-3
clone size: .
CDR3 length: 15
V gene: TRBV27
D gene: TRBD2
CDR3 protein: CASSYLAGVADTQYF
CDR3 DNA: TGTGCCAGCAGTTACCTAGCGGGAGTGGCAGATACGCAGTATTTT

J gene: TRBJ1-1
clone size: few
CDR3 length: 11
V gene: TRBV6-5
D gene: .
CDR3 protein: CVTQVPTEAFF
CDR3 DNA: TGTGTCACACAGGTGCCCACTGAAGCTTTCTTT

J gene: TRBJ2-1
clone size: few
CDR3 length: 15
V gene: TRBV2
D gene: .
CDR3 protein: CASSRTVSVVNEQFF
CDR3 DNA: TGTGCCAGCTCACGGACAGTTTCAGTCGTCAATGAGCAGTTCTTC

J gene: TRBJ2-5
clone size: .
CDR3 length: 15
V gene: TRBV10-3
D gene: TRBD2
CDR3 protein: CAIRGTSGGQETQYF
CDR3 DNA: TGTGCCATCAGGGGGACTAGCGGGGGGCAAGAGACCCAGTACTTC

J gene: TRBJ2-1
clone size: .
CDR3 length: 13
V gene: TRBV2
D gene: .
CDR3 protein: CASSENSVNEQFF
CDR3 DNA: TGTGCCAGCAGTGAGAACTCGGTAAATGAGCAGTTCTTC

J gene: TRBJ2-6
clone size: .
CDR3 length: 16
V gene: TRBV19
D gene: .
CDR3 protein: CASSRRGSSGANVLTF
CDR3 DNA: TGTGCCAGTAGTCGAAGGGGCTCTTCTGGGGCCAACGTCCTGACTTTC

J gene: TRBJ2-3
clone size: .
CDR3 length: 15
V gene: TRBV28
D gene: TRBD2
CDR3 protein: CASRFGREGLPAQYF
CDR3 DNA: TGTGCCAGCAGATTTGGCCGGGAGGGCCTCCCCGCGCAGTATTTT

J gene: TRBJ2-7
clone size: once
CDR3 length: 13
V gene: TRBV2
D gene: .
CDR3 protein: CASGTYFSYEQYF
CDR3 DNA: TGTGCCAGCGGGACTTATTTTTCCTACGAGCAGTACTTC

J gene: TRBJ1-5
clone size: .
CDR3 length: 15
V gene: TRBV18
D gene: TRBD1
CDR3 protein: CASSQDRGQGQPQHF
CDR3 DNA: TGTGCCAGCTCACAAGACAGGGGGCAGGGTCAGCCCCAGCATTTT

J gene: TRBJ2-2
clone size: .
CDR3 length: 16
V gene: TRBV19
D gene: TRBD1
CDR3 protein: CASSPTSDRVTGELFF
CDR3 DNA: TGTGCCAGTAGCCCAACGAGTGACAGGGTCACCGGGGAGCTGTTTTTT

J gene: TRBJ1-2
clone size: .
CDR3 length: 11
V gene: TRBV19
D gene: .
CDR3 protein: CASSLSYGYTF
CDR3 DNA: TGTGCCAGTAGTTTGTCTTATGGCTACACCTTC